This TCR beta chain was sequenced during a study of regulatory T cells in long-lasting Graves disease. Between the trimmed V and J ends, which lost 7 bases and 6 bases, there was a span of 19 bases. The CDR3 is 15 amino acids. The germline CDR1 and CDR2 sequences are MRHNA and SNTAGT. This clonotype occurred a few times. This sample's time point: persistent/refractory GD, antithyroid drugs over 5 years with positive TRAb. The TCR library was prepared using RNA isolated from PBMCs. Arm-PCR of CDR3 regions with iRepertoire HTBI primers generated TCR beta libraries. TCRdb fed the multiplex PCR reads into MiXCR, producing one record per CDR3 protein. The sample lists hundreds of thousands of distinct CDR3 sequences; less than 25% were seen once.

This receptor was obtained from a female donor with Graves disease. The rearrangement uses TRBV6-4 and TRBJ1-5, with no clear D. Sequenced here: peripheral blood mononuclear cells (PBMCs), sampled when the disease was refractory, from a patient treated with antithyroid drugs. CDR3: CASIPDGYRRQPQHF. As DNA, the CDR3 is TGTGCCAGCATCCCGGATGGATACAGACGTCAGCCCCAGCATTTT.